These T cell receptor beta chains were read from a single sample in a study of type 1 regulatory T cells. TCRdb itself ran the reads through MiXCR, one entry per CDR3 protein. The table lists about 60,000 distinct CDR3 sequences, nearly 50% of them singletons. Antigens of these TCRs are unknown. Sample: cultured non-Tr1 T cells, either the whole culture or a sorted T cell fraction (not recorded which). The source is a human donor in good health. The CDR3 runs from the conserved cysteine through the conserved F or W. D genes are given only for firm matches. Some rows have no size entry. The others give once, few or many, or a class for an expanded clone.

TGTGCCAGCAGTTCCGGGGGCCGACAGACCCAGTACTTC	CASSSGGRQTQYF	NA	TRBJ2-5	once	TRBV6-2/TRBV6-3
TGTGCCAGCAGCCCCCGACAGGTGACAAGGGGGACGCAGTATTTT	CASSPRQVTRGTQYF	NA	TRBJ2-3	NA	TRBV5-8
TGTGCCAGCAGCTCCGAGCACGGGAGGCCAGATACGCAGTATTTT	CASSSEHGRPDTQYF	TRBD2	TRBJ2-3	NA	TRBV7-2
TGTGCCAGCAGCTTCTCCCAGGGTACAGATACGCAGTATTTT	CASSFSQGTDTQYF	NA	TRBJ2-3	NA	TRBV7-9
TGTGCCAGCAGTTTGGCGGACAGGCAGGGCGAGCAGTACTTC	CASSLADRQGEQYF	TRBD1	TRBJ2-7	NA	TRBV12-3/TRBV12-4
TGTGCCAGCACCAGACAGGGGAACACTGAAGCTTTCTTT	CASTRQGNTEAFF	TRBD1	TRBJ1-1	NA	TRBV2
TGTGCCAGCAGTTTCCCAGGCTATAGCAATCAGCCCCAGCATTTT	CASSFPGYSNQPQHF	NA	TRBJ1-5	few	TRBV28
TGTGCCAGCAGCTTAAATCCAGCGGGGGGCACCGGGGAGCTGTTTTTT	CASSLNPAGGTGELFF	TRBD2	TRBJ2-2	NA	TRBV11-2
TGTCCCAGCAGCCCCTCCTTTAGCGGGGGCGGGAGGGGGCACAATGAGCAGTTCTTC	CPSSPSFSGGGRGHNEQFF	TRBD2	TRBJ2-1	NA	TRBV7-3
TGCGCCAGCAGCTTGGCCGGGGGGCGATTCGGAAACACCATATATTTT	CASSLAGGRFGNTIYF	NA	TRBJ1-3	NA	TRBV5-1
TGTGCCAGCAGTACAGGATACACTGAAGCTTTCTTT	CASSTGYTEAFF	NA	TRBJ1-1	once	TRBV6-2/TRBV6-3
TGTGCCAGCAGCTTAGCTCTGGGGGCGGGAGGAAACACCATATATTTT	CASSLALGAGGNTIYF	NA	TRBJ1-3	once	TRBV7-2
TGTGCCAGCACCGGGACTAGCGGGGAGACCGGGGAGCTGTTTTTT	CASTGTSGETGELFF	TRBD2	TRBJ2-2	few	TRBV2
TGCAGCGTTGTCCCGGCAGCTGAAGCTTTCTTT	CSVVPAAEAFF	NA	TRBJ1-1	once	TRBV29-1
TGTGCCAGCAGTGATGGGACAGGGATATTCACTGAAGCTTTCTTT	CASSDGTGIFTEAFF	TRBD1	TRBJ1-1	once	TRBV6-1
TGTGCCATCAGTCCGGGACAGGGACCCTACGAGCAGTACTTC	CAISPGQGPYEQYF	TRBD1	TRBJ2-7	NA	TRBV10-3
TGCAGCGTTGAAGATACGGGGGGCCAAGAGACCCAGTACTTC	CSVEDTGGQETQYF	TRBD2	TRBJ2-5	NA	TRBV29-1
TGTGCCAGCAGCTTAGCGAGGACAGGGGCTGACAATGAGCAGTTCTTC	CASSLARTGADNEQFF	TRBD1	TRBJ2-1	NA	TRBV7-9
TGTGCCAGCAGTTTATTTGGGGGGAAGGAGACCCAGTACTTC	CASSLFGGKETQYF	NA	TRBJ2-5	NA	TRBV12-3/TRBV12-4
TGTGCCAGCAGCTTGTTTTGGGGACGAGAGCAGTTCTTC	CASSLFWGREQFF	NA	TRBJ2-1	NA	TRBV5-4
TGTGCCAGCAGTTATTCCGGACTAGCGAGCTCCTACAATGAGCAGTTCTTC	CASSYSGLASSYNEQFF	TRBD2	TRBJ2-1	once	TRBV6-5
TGCAGTGCTACCGAGTCAGCGGGGGCCGGGGACGAGCAGTACTTC	CSATESAGAGDEQYF	TRBD2	TRBJ2-7	NA	TRBV20-1
TGTGCCAGCAGTGAATCCCCCTATGGCTACACCTTC	CASSESPYGYTF	NA	TRBJ1-2	NA	TRBV2
TGTGCCAGCAGTGAGAACGGTGGCTATGGCTACACCTTC	CASSENGGYGYTF	NA	TRBJ1-2	NA	TRBV6-1
TGTGCCAGCAGTGAAAGGGGAGGTCCGGTAGAGACCCAGTACTTC	CASSERGGPVETQYF	NA	TRBJ2-5	NA	TRBV2
TGTGCCAGCAGCCCCGACCCCCATAGAGAGACCCAGTACTTC	CASSPDPHRETQYF	NA	TRBJ2-5	NA	TRBV7-2
TGTGCCTGGACCGGACGGAGCTCTGGAAACACCATATATTTT	CAWTGRSSGNTIYF	NA	TRBJ1-3	NA	TRBV30
TGTGCCAGCAGCCGCATGGGGGGCACTGAAGCTTTCTTT	CASSRMGGTEAFF	NA	TRBJ1-1	NA	TRBV5-4
TGTGCCAGCAGGGGAACAGGGGGCCGGGACACCGGGGAGCTGTTTTTT	CASRGTGGRDTGELFF	TRBD1	TRBJ2-2	NA	TRBV2
TGTGCCATCAGTGAGGAGAGAGGGGGGAAGACCCAGTACTTC	CAISEERGGKTQYF	NA	TRBJ2-5	few	TRBV10-3
TGTGCCAGCAGCCTGCCGGGGGCACCCCTCCACTTT	CASSLPGAPLHF	NA	TRBJ1-6	NA	TRBV7-9
TGTGCCAACAGTTACTCTTTCCGGCGGCCCCTCGCTGGCTACACCTTC	CANSYSFRRPLAGYTF	NA	TRBJ1-2	NA	TRBV6-5